The rows below give T cell receptor beta chains drawn from one sample of a study of OX40 agonist ivuxolimab in advanced cancers. Generated by immunoSEQ multiplex PCR, the TCRdb table keeps only in-frame clones and is missing some. The table has about 73,000 clones, around nine tenths seen once. Sequencing used CD4+ or CD8+ T cells sorted from blood, obtained in a trial of the OX40 agonist ivuxolimab. The receptor set was obtained from an adult with an advanced solid tumor such as melanoma, head and neck, liver or kidney cancer. The conserved cysteine and the conserved F or W are not part of the CDR3 here. Each record gives: V gene, J gene, CDR3 length, CDR3 protein.

>TRBV10-1|TRBJ2-2|13
ASSRLAGDPGELF
>TRBV19|TRBJ2-1|12
ASSIIGQYNEQF
>TRBV6-6|TRBJ2-5|11
ATQTTNQETQY
>TRBV25-1|TRBJ1-4|12
ASRDDKTNEKLF
>TRBV9|TRBJ2-1|14
ASSVGPSGIGSEQF
>TRBV6-1|TRBJ1-2|12
ASRGQHSLRGYT
>TRBV25-1|TRBJ1-2|13
ASSESGLGYYGYT
>TRBV7-9|TRBJ2-1|13
ASSPGAGAYGEQF
>TRBV19|TRBJ2-2|13
ASVRGGRTTGELF
>TRBV30|TRBJ1-1|12
ASQLGTGNTEAF
>TRBV29-1|TRBJ2-2|12
SARRASNTGELF
>TRBV27|TRBJ1-4|14
ASSYRRGATNEKLF
>TRBV19|TRBJ2-1|15
ASSPDPGTSGKGEQF
>TRBV18|TRBJ2-1|15
ASSLGLAGAVYNEQF
>TRBV4-1|TRBJ2-1|13
ASSQEGNSYNEQF
>TRBV4-1|TRBJ2-5|14
ASSNPGGLAQETQY
>TRBV5-6|TRBJ1-2|12
ASSPQGAKYGYT
>TRBV7-2|TRBJ2-5|8
ASSKETQY
>TRBV6-1|TRBJ2-7|13
ASRPYRDGSYEQY
>TRBV11-3|TRBJ2-1|11
ASSTNIDNEQF
>TRBV4-2|TRBJ2-5|15
ASSQDLAGGPRETQY
>TRBV14|TRBJ2-2|14
ASSQDRGQITGELF
>TRBV6-6|TRBJ2-3|13
ASSVAMGGTDTQY
>TRBV19|TRBJ1-5|13
ASRVGDHSNQPQH
>TRBV5-4|TRBJ2-3|14
ASSLGTPVPTDTQY
>TRBV19|TRBJ1-1|16
ASSTDGTGVSGGTEAF
>TRBV4-1|TRBJ2-1|13
ASSQVLAGVGEQF
>TRBV6-5|TRBJ1-5|11
ASSYSGDQPQH
>TRBV19|TRBJ2-2|12
ASSIREDTGELF
>TRBV19|TRBJ1-1|10
ASSIGGGEAF
>TRBV9|TRBJ2-2|13
ASSVDVSGAGELF